Listed here is a single TCR beta chain. The antigen is not known. The CDR3 is 13 amino acids. V lost 3 bases to trimming and J lost 1 base, with 6 bases between them. Germline-derived CDR1 and CDR2 are WNHNN and SYGVQD (reference sequence). The sample comes from a study of Ad26.COV2.S vaccination and SARS-CoV-2 variants. Study-level information: Sample donor was a member of the COV1001 Ad26.COV2.S trial arm. General study results and limits: Post-vaccination spike-specific CD8+ and CD4+ T cell responses reportedly had substantial breadth.

The assay was immunoSEQ multiplex PCR, and TCRdb's table has in-frame clones only and misses some. Altogether roughly 320,000 clones are present, approximately 80% being singletons, with the ten largest covering under 2.5%. Treatment of the sample: around 19 received Ad26.COV2.S at low or high dose, single or two shots; 5 received placebo; per-sample allocation not given. Day 63 following the first vaccine or placebo injection was when the samples were taken. An Ad26 vector expressing Wuhan-strain SARS-CoV-2 spike constituted the vaccine. This sequence originates from a person between 18 and 60 years old who received the Ad26.COV2.S COVID-19 vaccine or a placebo. Sequences were derived from peripheral blood, sampled in a trial of Ad26.COV2.S vaccine versus placebo. This chain uses TRBV10-1 with TRBJ1-1; no reliable D call. The CDR3 region is CASSEHRNTEAFF. In DNA form, the CDR3 reads TGCGCCAGCAGTGAACACAGGAACACTGAAGCTTTCTTT.